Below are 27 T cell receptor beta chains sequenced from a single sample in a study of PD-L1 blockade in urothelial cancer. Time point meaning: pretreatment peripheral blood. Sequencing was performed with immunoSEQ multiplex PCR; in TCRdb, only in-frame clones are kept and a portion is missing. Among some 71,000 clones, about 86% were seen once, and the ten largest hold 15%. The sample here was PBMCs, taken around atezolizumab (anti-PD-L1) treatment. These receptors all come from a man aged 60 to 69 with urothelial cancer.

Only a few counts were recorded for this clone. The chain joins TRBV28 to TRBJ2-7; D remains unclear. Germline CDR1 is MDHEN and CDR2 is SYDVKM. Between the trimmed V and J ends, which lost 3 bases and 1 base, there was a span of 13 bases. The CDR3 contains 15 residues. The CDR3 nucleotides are TGTGCCAGCAGTTTCATGGCACGGAGATCCTACGAGCAGTACTTC. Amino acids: CASSFMARRSYEQYF.

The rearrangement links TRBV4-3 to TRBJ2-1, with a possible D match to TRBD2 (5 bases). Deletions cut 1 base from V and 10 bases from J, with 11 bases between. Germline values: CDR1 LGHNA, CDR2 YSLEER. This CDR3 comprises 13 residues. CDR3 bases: TGCGCCAGCAGCCAAGGACTACCAGAAGAGCAGTTCTTC. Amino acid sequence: CASSQGLPEEQFF.

In DNA form, the CDR3 reads TGCGCCAGCAGCCAACAGGGGGCTTGGGGCTACACCTTC. Its translation: CASSQQGAWGYTF. This chain connects TRBV4-3 to TRBJ1-2, with 8 positions matching TRBD1. The germline CDR1 and CDR2 sequences are LGHNA and YSLEER. CDR3 length: 13 residues. The V segment lost 2 bases and the J segment 8 bases; nucleotides outside the gene matches: 4.

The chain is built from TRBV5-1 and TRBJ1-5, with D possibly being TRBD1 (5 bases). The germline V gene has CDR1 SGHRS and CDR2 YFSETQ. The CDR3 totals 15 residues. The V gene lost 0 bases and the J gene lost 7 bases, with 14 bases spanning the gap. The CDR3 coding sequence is TGCGCCAGCAGCTTGGATAGCAGGGCGGGACAGCCCCAGCATTTT. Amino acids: CASSLDSRAGQPQHF.

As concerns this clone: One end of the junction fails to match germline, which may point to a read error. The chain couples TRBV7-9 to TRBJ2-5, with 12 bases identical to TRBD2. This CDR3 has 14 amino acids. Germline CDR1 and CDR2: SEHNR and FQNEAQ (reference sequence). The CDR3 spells CASSLAGGQETQYF. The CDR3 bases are TGTGCCAGCAGCCTAGCGGGGGGGCAAGAGACCCAGTACTTC.

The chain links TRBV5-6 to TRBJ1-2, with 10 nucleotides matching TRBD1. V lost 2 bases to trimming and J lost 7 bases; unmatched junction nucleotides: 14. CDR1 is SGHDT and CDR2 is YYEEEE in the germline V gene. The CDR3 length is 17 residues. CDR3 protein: CASSFLGGTGEKGGYTF. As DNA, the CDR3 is TGTGCCAGCAGCTTCTTAGGGGGGACAGGGGAGAAAGGTGGCTACACCTTC.

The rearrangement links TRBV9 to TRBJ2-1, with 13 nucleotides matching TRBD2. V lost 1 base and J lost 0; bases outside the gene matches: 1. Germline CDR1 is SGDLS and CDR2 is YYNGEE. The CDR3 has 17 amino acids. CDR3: CASSVRTSGSSYNEQFF. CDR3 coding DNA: TGTGCCAGCAGCGTACGGACTAGCGGGAGCTCCTACAATGAGCAGTTCTTC.

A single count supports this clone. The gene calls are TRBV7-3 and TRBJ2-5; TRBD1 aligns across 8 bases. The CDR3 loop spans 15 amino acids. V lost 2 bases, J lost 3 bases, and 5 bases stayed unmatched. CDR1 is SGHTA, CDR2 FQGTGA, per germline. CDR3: CASSLAGQGEETQYF. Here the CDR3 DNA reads TGTGCCAGCAGCTTAGCTGGACAGGGCGAAGAGACCCAGTACTTC.

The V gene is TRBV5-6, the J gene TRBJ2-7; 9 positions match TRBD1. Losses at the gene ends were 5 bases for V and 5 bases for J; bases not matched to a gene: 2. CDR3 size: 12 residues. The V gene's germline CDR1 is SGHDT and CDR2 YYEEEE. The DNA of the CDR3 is TGTGCCAGCAGTTGGGACAGGGACGAGCAGTACTTC. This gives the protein CASSWDRDEQYF. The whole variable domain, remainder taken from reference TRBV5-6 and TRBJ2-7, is DAGVTQSPTHLIKTRGQQVTLRCSPKSGHDTVSWYQQALGQGPQFIFQYYEEEERQRGNFPDRFSGHQFPNYSSELNVNALLLGDSALYLCASSWDRDEQYFGPGTRLTVT.

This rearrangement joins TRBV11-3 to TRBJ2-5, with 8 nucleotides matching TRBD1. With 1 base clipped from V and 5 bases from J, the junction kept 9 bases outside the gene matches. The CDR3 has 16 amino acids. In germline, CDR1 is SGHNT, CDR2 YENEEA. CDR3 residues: CASSLGRTGLKETQYF. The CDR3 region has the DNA TGTGCCAGCAGCTTAGGGCGGACAGGGTTAAAGGAGACCCAGTACTTC.

The CDR3 loop is CASSTNREKETQYF. In DNA form, the CDR3 reads TGTGCCAGTAGTACCAACCGGGAGAAAGAGACCCAGTACTTC. V is TRBV19 and J is TRBJ2-5; perhaps TRBD2 as D (6 bases). There are 14 residues in the CDR3. Trimming left V 4 bases short and J 3 bases short, with 12 bases between. Germline lookup yields CDR1 LNHDA and CDR2 SQIVND (reference sequence).

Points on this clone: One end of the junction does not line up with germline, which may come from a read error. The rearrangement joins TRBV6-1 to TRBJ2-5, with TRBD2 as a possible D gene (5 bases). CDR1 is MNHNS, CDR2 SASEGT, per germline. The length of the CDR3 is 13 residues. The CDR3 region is CASSEGVAETQYF. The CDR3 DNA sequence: TGTGCCAGCAGCGAAGGAGTAGCGGAGACCCAGTACTTC.

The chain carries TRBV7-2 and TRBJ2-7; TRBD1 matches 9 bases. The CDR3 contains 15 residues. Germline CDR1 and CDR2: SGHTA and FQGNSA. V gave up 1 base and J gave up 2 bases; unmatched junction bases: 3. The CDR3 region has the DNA TGTGCCAGCAGCTTAGGGGGACAGGGTACCTACGAGCAGTACTTC. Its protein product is CASSLGGQGTYEQYF.

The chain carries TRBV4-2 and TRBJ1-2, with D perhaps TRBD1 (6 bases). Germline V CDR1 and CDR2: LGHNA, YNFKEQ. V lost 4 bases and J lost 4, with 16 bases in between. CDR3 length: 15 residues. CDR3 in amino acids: CASSRQAGEPYGYTF. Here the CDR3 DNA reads TGTGCCAGCAGCCGACAGGCAGGGGAACCCTATGGCTACACCTTC.

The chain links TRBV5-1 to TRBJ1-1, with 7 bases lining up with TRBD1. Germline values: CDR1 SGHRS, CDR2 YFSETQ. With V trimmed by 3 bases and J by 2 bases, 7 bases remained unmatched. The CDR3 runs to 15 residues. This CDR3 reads CASSSRQGVNTEAFF. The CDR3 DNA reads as TGCGCCAGCAGCTCCCGACAGGGAGTAAACACTGAAGCTTTCTTT. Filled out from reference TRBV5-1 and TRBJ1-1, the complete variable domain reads KAGVTQTPRYLIKTRGQQVTLSCSPISGHRSVSWYQQTPGQGLQFLFEYFSETQRNKGNFPGRFSGRQFSNSRSEMNVSTLELGDSALYLCASSSRQGVNTEAFFGQGTRLTVV.

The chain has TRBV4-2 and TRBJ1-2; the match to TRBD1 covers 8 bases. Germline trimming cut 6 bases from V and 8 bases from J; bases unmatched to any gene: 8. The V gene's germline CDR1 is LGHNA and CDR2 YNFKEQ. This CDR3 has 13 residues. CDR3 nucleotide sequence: TGTGCCAGCAGGCAGACAGGGGATTTCGGCTACACCTTC. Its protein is CASRQTGDFGYTF.

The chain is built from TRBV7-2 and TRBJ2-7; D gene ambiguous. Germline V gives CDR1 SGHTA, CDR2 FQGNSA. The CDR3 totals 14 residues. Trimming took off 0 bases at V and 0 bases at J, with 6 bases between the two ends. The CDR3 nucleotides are TGTGCCAGCAGCTTAGCGGTCGGCTCCTACGAGCAGTACTTC. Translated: CASSLAVGSYEQYF.

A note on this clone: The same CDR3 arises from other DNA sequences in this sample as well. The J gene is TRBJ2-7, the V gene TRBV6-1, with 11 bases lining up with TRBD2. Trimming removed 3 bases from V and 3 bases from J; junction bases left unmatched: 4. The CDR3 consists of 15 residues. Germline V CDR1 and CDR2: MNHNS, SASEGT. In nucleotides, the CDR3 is TGTGCCAGCAGTGAGGCTAGCGGGGGGATCTACGAGCAGTACTTC. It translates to CASSEASGGIYEQYF.

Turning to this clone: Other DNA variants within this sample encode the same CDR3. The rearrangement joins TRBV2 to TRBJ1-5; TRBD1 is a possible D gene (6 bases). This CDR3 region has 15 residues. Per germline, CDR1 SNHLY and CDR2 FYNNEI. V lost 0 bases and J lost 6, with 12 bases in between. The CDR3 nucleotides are TGTGCCAGCAGTGAAGCGCGGGGGGCGGGTCAGCCCCAGCATTTT. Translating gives CASSEARGAGQPQHF.

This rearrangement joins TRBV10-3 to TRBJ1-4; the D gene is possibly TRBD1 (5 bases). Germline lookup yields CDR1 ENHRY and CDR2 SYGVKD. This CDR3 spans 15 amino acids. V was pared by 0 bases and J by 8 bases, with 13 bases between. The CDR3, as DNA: TGTGCCATCAGTGAGTCAGTAGGGGCCGGCGAAAAACTGTTTTTT. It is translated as CAISESVGAGEKLFF.

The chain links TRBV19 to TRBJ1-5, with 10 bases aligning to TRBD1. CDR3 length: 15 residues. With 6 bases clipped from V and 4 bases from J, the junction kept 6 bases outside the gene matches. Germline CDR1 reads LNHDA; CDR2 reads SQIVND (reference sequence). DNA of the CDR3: TGTGCCAGTAGCCGATGGGGACAGGGGAATCAGCCCCAGCATTTT. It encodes CASSRWGQGNQPQHF.

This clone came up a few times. The CDR3 loop is CASSYSGAPLHF. DNA for the CDR3: TGTGCCAGCAGCTACAGCGGCGCACCCCTCCACTTT. This chain connects TRBV5-6 to TRBJ1-6, with unresolved D. Germline CDR1 reads SGHDT; CDR2 reads YYEEEE. Trimming stripped 3 bases from V and 11 bases from J, with 9 bases between. This CDR3 region has 12 residues.

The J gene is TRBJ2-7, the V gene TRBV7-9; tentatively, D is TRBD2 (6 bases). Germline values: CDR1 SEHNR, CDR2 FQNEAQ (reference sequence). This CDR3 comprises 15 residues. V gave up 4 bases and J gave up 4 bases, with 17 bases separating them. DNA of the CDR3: TGTGCCAGCAGCTCCTACAGAAACCGGGGGTACGAGCAGTACTTC. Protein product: CASSSYRNRGYEQYF.

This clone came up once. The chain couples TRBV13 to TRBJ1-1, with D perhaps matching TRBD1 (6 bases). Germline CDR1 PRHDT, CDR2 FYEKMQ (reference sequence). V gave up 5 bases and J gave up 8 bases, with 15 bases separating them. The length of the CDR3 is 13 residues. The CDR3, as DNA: TGTGCCAGCAGCGTGTACTCCGGGACAGAAGCTTTCTTT. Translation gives CASSVYSGTEAFF.

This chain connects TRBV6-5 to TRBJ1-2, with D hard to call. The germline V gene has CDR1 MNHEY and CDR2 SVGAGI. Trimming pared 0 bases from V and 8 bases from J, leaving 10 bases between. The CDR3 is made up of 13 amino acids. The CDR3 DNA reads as TGTGCCAGCAGTTACTCGAAGGAGGACGGCTACACCTTC. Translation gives CASSYSKEDGYTF.

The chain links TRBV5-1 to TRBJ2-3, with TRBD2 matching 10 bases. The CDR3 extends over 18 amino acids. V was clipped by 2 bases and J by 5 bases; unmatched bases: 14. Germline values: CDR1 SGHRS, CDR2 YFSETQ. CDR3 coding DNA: TGCGCCAGCAGCTTCCCTAGCGGGGGCCTTTCAGGGGGAGATACGCAGTATTTT. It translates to CASSFPSGGLSGGDTQYF.

Here the CDR3 DNA reads TGTGCCTCCCGTCACGTGCGGGGCTTGGGGAATGAGCAGTTCTTC. Residues: CASRHVRGLGNEQFF. The chain links TRBV27 to TRBJ2-1; a possible D gene is TRBD2 (6 bases). The CDR3 has 15 amino acids. CDR1 and CDR2 from the germline V gene are MNHEY and SMNVEV (reference sequence). The ends were cut back, 11 bases at V and 7 bases at J, with 24 bases in the middle.